What follows describes a single T cell receptor (beta chain). The ends were cut back, 7 bases at V and 2 bases at J, with 10 bases in the middle. The germline CDR1 and CDR2 sequences are SGHRS and YFSETQ. The CDR3 totals 13 residues. cDNA synthesis used the whole RNA isolate, giving expressed TCRB sequences. Produced via immunoSEQ multiplex PCR; TCRdb's table is partial and in-frame only. The table lists roughly 610,000 clones, 15% of them singletons. This sample stems from a study of beta chain features in type 1 diabetes. This receptor was obtained from a man between 18 and 29 years old in good health. Material: naive CD4+ T cells from blood. This chain uses TRBV5-1 with TRBJ1-5; no firm D call. This chain's CDR3 is CASFQPGNQPQHF. The CDR3 nucleotides are TGCGCCAGCTTCCAACCGGGCAATCAGCCCCAGCATTTT.